This T cell receptor (beta chain) originates from a study of blood T cells in healthy people across ages. Regarding the study as a whole: Without sorted subsets, naive and antigen-experienced compartments could not be conclusively compared. Diversity was estimated from one million T cells, and these estimates were considered underestimates.

Only a few counts were recorded for this clonotype. Its antigen is undetermined. CDR1 is LNHNV and CDR2 is YYDKDF in the germline V gene (reference sequence). Trimming took 7 bases from V and 6 from J, leaving 22 bases between them. This CDR3 has 16 amino acids. Then a second PCR, running about 7 to 11 cycles, was carried out with a sample-barcoded 5' primer and a J-beta primer mix. TCRdb called the 5' RACE reads again in MiXCR, with one record for every CDR3 protein. Of 1.5 million to 2 million distinct CDR3 sequences listed, roughly 30% are singletons. The V and J genes are TRBV15 and TRBJ2-1, with D maybe TRBD2 (5 bases). Sequenced sample: blood. The sequence derives from a woman aged 30 to 39 in good health. In DNA form, the CDR3 reads TGTGCCACCAAATCAGAGAGGGTGGGGATCGGCAATGAGCAGTTCTTC. Protein sequence: CATKSERVGIGNEQFF.